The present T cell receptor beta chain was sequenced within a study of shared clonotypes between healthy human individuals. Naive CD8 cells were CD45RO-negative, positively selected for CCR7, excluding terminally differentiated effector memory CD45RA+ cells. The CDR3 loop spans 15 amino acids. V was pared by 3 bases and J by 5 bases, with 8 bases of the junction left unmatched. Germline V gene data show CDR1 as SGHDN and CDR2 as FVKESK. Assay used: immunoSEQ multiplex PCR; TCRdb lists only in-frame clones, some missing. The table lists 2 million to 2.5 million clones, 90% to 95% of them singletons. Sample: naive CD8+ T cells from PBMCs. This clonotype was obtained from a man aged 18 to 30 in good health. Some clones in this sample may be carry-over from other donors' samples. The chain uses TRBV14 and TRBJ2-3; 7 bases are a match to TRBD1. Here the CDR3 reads CASSQARGRKDTQYF. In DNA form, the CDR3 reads TGTGCCAGCAGCCAGGCTAGGGGGCGTAAAGATACGCAGTATTTT.